The 22 T cell receptor beta chains given below trace back to one sample, sequenced in a study of T cells in Graves' hyperthyroidism and ophthalmopathy. Authors of the study amplified TCR beta CDR3 regions from RNA transcripts. Researchers ran a first-round RT-PCR on the TCR CDR3 using the HTBI primer set. TCRdb reanalysed the multiplex PCR reads using MiXCR and keeps one entry per CDR3 protein. The table includes about 380,000 distinct CDR3 sequences, about 15% detected once. The sequenced sample was blood. The receptors were gathered from an older woman with Graves' hyperthyroidism.

This clonotype came up a few times. This chain joins TRBV18 and TRBJ2-5; 9 bases are a match to TRBD1. The trim removed 2 bases at V and 6 bases at J, leaving 7 bases unmatched. This CDR3 is built from 15 residues. The germline CDR1 and CDR2 sequences are KGHSH and LQKENI. The CDR3 loop reads CASSPTTGGRQTQYF. DNA of the CDR3: TGTGCCAGCTCACCAACAACAGGGGGCAGGCAGACCCAGTACTTC.

The chain recombines TRBV2 with TRBJ2-1, with TRBD2 matching 13 bases. Per the germline V gene, CDR1 is SNHLY and CDR2 is FYNNEI. CDR3 size: 16 residues. The V gene end was trimmed by 6 bases and the J gene end by 8 bases; junction bases not matched to a gene: 10. CDR3 sequence: CASRFGLAGARDEQFF. The CDR3 DNA is TGTGCCAGCAGATTTGGACTAGCGGGAGCAAGGGATGAGCAGTTCTTC.

Comments on this clonotype: Given a much more abundant clone one base away, this may be a read error. The conserved phenylalanine or tryptophan is not found at the CDR3 terminus, so this likely reflects a read error. This chain uses TRBV3-1 with TRBJ2-7; the D is unclear. The CDR3 is 17 amino acids. Germline V gives CDR1 LGHDT, CDR2 YNNKEL (reference sequence). V shed 1 base and J shed 3 bases, with 19 bases lying between them. CDR3 region: CASSQVSVTALGYEQYL. CDR3 DNA sequence: TGTGCCAGCAGCCAAGTATCAGTTACAGCCCTTGGCTACGAGCAGTACCTC.

The V and J genes are TRBV4-1 and TRBJ2-3, with 8 nucleotides matching TRBD2. V shed 3 bases, J shed 2 bases, and the junction held 4 bases outside the gene matches. This CDR3 comprises 15 residues. The V gene's germline CDR1 is MGHRA and CDR2 YSYEKL. The CDR3 DNA reads as TGCGCCAGCAGCCATCAACTAGCGGTCACAGATACGCAGTATTTT. Translated: CASSHQLAVTDTQYF.

This clonotype has at least ten counts. The J gene is TRBJ2-5, the V gene TRBV12-3 or TRBV12-4; D remains unclear. V lost 6 bases and J lost 12, with 17 bases in between. The CDR3 runs 12 residues. In DNA form, the CDR3 reads TGTGCCAGCAGACTTTGGCCATACTCGGAGTACTTC. This codes for CASRLWPYSEYF.

This clonotype was seen at least ten times. This chain connects TRBV3-1 to TRBJ1-1; 10 bases map to TRBD1. Germline trimming cut 1 base from V and 6 bases from J; bases unmatched to any gene: 2. CDR1 and CDR2 (germline): LGHDT, YNNKEL (reference sequence). CDR3 length: 14 residues. CDR3 amino acids: CASSQGDRGSEAFF. For the CDR3, the DNA is TGTGCCAGCAGCCAAGGGGACAGGGGTTCTGAAGCTTTCTTT.

This clonotype showed up many times. The CDR3 region is CASSSQSGRADTQYF. The CDR3 region has the DNA TGTGCCAGCAGTTCCCAAAGCGGGAGAGCAGATACGCAGTATTTT. V usage is TRBV28 and J usage is TRBJ2-3, with TRBD2 identical over 8 bases. The CDR3 spans 15 residues. Germline trimming cut 4 bases from V and 4 bases from J; bases unmatched to any gene: 7. Germline-derived CDR1 and CDR2 are MDHEN and SYDVKM.

Ten or more counts support this clonotype. V and J are TRBV12-3 or TRBV12-4 and TRBJ2-2; D remains ambiguous. There are 16 residues in the CDR3. The V gene lost 6 bases and the J gene lost 4 bases, with 18 bases spanning the gap. For the CDR3, the DNA is TGTGCCAGCAGACGTGGCTCCGGCGATTCCACCGGGGAGCTGTTTTTT. It yields the protein CASRRGSGDSTGELFF.

Notes on this clonotype: It may be a read error: a sequence one base away is much more abundant. This chain links TRBV5-1 with TRBJ2-1; 8 positions agree with TRBD1. Trimming removed 6 bases from V and 6 bases from J; junction bases left unmatched: 11. In germline, CDR1 is SGHRS, CDR2 YFSETQ. The CDR3 consists of 15 residues. The CDR3 nucleotides are TGCGCCAGCACCCTAGGACAGGGCTTTTCCAATGAGCAGTTCTTC. It translates to CASTLGQGFSNEQFF.

A remark on this clonotype: This could be a read error, since a much larger clone is one nucleotide away. J is TRBJ2-5 and V is TRBV9; D possibly corresponds to TRBD2 (6 bases). The J call may be wrong; the DNA end is better matched by TRBJ2-1. The germline gives CDR1 SGDLS, CDR2 YYNGEE. The CDR3 length is 16 residues. This chain's CDR3 is CASSHPEGTSQETQFF. The CDR3 DNA follows: TGTGCCAGCAGTCACCCGGAGGGGACTTCCCAAGAGACCCAGTTCTTC.

The rearrangement uses TRBV11-3 and TRBJ2-7; D not certain. This CDR3 contains 13 residues. Trimming took 3 bases from V and 5 from J, leaving 11 bases between them. Per the germline V gene, CDR1 is SGHNT and CDR2 is YENEEA. The CDR3 is CASSFLVVHEQYF. The CDR3 nucleotides are TGTGCCAGCAGCTTTCTCGTCGTCCACGAGCAGTACTTC.

This clonotype has a count of ten or more. The chain couples TRBV2 to TRBJ1-5; no clear D. The germline V and J ends were trimmed by 1 base and 11 bases, with 12 bases remaining between them. The CDR3 has 13 residues. CDR1 SNHLY and CDR2 FYNNEI come from the germline V gene. As DNA, the CDR3 is TGTGCCAGCAGTGAAGGGGCCCGGCAGACCCAGCATTTT. It yields the protein CASSEGARQTQHF.

This clonotype was counted ten times or more. The rearrangement links TRBV20-1 to TRBJ1-1; 10 bases are a match to TRBD1. CDR1 DFQATT and CDR2 SNEGSKA come from the germline V gene (reference sequence). The J segment lost 9 bases and the V segment lost 0 bases, leaving 10 bases of the junction unmatched. There are 15 residues in the CDR3. Here the CDR3 reads CSARDPRQGAYQAFF. The CDR3, as DNA: TGCAGTGCTAGAGATCCCCGACAGGGGGCCTACCAAGCTTTCTTT.

This clonotype was detected ten times or more. The CDR3 DNA is TGTGCCACCAGCGGCAAAGGAACAGATACGCAGTATTTT. It translates to CATSGKGTDTQYF. V usage is TRBV24-1 and J usage is TRBJ2-3; D is unresolved. The length of the CDR3 is 13 residues. V was shortened by 7 bases and J by 3 bases, with 10 bases between the two germline ends. CDR1 KGHDR and CDR2 SFDVKD come from the germline V gene.

This clonotype was detected ten times or more. This may stem from a read error, because a much larger clone lies one nucleotide away. CDR3 in amino acids: CASSLDTGRETQYF. The CDR3 nucleotides are TGTGCCAGCAGCTTAGATACAGGGCGAGAGACCCAGTACTTC. The rearrangement links TRBV7-8 to TRBJ2-5; D may be TRBD1 (6 bases). Looked up from germline, CDR1 is SGHVS and CDR2 is FQNEAQ. CDR3 length: 14 amino acids. V dropped 1 base and J dropped 4 bases, with 10 bases sitting between them. Combining the CDR3 with reference TRBV7-8 and TRBJ2-5 gives the whole variable domain GAGVSQSPRYKVAKRGQDVALRCDPISGHVSLFWYQQALGQGPEFLTYFQNEAQLDKSGLPSDRFFAERPEGSVSTLKIQRTQQEDSAVYLCASSLDTGRETQYFGPGTRLLVL.

This clonotype has more than one count but fewer than ten. The genes are TRBV3-1 and TRBJ2-1; D possibly uses TRBD1 or TRBD2 (5 bases each). V lost 4 bases and J 9 bases, leaving 22 bases between the germline ends. CDR1 is LGHDT and CDR2 is YNNKEL in the germline V gene (reference sequence). There are 16 residues in the CDR3. The CDR3, as DNA: TGTGCCAGCAGCCTCCGGGACCATTTCAGTGGGGGTGAGCAGTTCTTC. This encodes CASSLRDHFSGGEQFF.

This clonotype was observed many times. The chain couples TRBV10-3 to TRBJ2-2, with 10 positions matching TRBD1. This CDR3 is built from 16 residues. The germline gives CDR1 ENHRY, CDR2 SYGVKD. V lost 6 bases to trimming and J lost 1 base; unmatched junction nucleotides: 5. CDR3 region: CAISRQGALNTGELFF. The CDR3 bases are TGTGCCATCAGCAGACAGGGGGCGTTGAACACCGGGGAGCTGTTTTTT.

Many counts were recorded for this clonotype. The V call is TRBV12-3 or TRBV12-4, the J call TRBJ2-4; no clear D. The CDR3 loop spans 15 amino acids. Trimming removed 6 bases from V and 0 bases from J, with 12 bases in between. The CDR3 nucleotides read TGTGCCAGCAGCCCGAGCCGGCTAGCCAAAAACATTCAGTACTTC. Residues: CASSPSRLAKNIQYF.

The rearrangement uses TRBV6-1 and TRBJ2-1; D unresolved. The CDR3 is 11 amino acids. CDR1 and CDR2 (germline): MNHNS, SASEGT. Trimming took off 6 bases at V and 7 bases at J, with 7 bases between the two ends. As DNA, the CDR3 is TGTGCCAGCAGAGCACGTAATGAGCAGTTCTTC. Its translation is CASRARNEQFF.

In nucleotides, the CDR3 is TGTGCCAGCACCCTTGGGCCGAACACTGAAGCTTTCTTT. Amino acids: CASTLGPNTEAFF. The chain employs TRBV19 and TRBJ1-1; D uncertain. V was pared by 9 bases and J by 1 base, with 12 bases between. The CDR3 consists of 13 residues. Germline V gene lookup returns CDR1 LNHDA and CDR2 SQIVND (reference sequence).

This clonotype was recorded at least ten times. The chain has TRBV18 and TRBJ1-1; no firm D call. CDR1 is KGHSH, CDR2 LQKENI, per germline. The CDR3 spans 15 residues. V lost 4 bases to trimming and J lost 1 base, with 13 bases between them. CDR3 in amino acids: CASSRPGKANTEAFF. Written as DNA, the CDR3 is TGTGCCAGCTCACGACCGGGGAAGGCGAACACTGAAGCTTTCTTT.

This chain joins TRBV19 and TRBJ2-2; weak D call: TRBD1 (6 bases). Per the germline V gene, CDR1 is LNHDA and CDR2 is SQIVND (reference sequence). This CDR3 comprises 16 residues. The V end was cut by 2 bases, the J end by 6 bases, with 16 bases between. The CDR3 loop is CASSIIGQGLAGELFF. CDR3 DNA sequence: TGTGCCAGTAGTATAATAGGGCAGGGGTTGGCCGGGGAGCTGTTTTTT.